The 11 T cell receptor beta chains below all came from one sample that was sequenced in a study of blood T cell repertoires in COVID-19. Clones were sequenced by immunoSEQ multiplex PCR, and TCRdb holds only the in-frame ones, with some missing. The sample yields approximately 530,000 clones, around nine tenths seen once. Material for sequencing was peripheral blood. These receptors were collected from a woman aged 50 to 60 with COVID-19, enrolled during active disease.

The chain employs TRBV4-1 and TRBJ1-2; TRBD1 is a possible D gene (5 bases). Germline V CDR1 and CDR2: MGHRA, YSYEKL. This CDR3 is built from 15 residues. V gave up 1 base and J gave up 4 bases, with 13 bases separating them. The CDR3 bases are TGCGCCAGCAGCCAAGCAGCGGGGCAAATCTATGGCTACACCTTC. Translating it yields CASSQAAGQIYGYTF.

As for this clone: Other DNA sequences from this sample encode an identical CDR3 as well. In nucleotides, the CDR3 is TGTGCCAGCAGCGTAGGGACCGGGGGCGAGCAGTACTTC. This encodes CASSVGTGGEQYF. V gene TRBV9 combines with J gene TRBJ2-7; possibly TRBD2 for D (6 bases). This CDR3 contains 13 residues. With 0 bases removed from V and 6 bases from J, the gap between germline ends came to 10 bases. The V gene's germline CDR1 is SGDLS and CDR2 YYNGEE.

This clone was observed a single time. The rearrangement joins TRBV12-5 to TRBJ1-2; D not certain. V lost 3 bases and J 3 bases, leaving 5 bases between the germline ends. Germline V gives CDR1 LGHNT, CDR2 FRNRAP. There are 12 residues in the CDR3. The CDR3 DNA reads TGTGCTAGTGGTTTCACAGACTATGGCTACACCTTC. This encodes CASGFTDYGYTF.

The CDR3 DNA reads TGTGCCAGCAGCGCGGAGACAGGGCGGGCCACAGATACGCAGTATTTT. Translation: CASSAETGRATDTQYF. The gene calls are TRBV9 and TRBJ2-3, with 7 bases that match TRBD1. Germline trimming cut 3 bases from V and 2 bases from J; bases unmatched to any gene: 9. Germline loops: CDR1 SGDLS, CDR2 YYNGEE. This CDR3 comprises 16 residues.

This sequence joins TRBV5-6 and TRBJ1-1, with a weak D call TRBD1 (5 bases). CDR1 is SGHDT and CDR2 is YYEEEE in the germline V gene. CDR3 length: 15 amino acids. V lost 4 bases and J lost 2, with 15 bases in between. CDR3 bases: TGTGCCAGCAGCAGGGTCGACAGTACCAACACTGAAGCTTTCTTT. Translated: CASSRVDSTNTEAFF.

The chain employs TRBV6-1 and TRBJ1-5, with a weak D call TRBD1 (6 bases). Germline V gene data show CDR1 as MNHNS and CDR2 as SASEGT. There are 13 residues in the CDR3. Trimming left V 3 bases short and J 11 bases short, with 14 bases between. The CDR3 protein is CASSDLRGETQHF. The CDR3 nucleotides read TGTGCCAGCAGTGACCTCAGGGGCGAGACCCAGCATTTT.

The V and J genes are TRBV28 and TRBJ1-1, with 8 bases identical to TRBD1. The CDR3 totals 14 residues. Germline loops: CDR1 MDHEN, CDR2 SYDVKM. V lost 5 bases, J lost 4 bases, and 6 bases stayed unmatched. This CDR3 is CASSLGQGLTEAFF. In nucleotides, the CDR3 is TGTGCCAGCAGTCTAGGACAGGGACTCACTGAAGCTTTCTTT.

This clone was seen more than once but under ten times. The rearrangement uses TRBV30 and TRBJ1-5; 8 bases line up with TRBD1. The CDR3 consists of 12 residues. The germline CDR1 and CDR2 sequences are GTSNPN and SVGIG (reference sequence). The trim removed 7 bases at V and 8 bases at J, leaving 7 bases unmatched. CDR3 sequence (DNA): TGTGCCTCGAACAGGGGGTTTGAGCCCCAGCATTTT. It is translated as CASNRGFEPQHF.

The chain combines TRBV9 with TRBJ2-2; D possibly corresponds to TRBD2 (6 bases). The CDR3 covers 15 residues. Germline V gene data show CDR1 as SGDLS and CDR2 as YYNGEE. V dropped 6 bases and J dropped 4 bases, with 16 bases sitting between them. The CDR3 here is CASNPFNGGTGELFF. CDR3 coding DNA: TGTGCCAGCAACCCCTTTAACGGGGGCACCGGGGAGCTGTTTTTT.

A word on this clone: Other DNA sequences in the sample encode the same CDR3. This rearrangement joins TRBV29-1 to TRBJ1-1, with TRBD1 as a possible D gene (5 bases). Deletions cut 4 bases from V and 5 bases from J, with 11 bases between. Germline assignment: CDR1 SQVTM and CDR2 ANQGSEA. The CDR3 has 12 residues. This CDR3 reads CSVGSGGTEAFF. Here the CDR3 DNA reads TGCAGCGTTGGTTCCGGGGGTACTGAAGCTTTCTTT.

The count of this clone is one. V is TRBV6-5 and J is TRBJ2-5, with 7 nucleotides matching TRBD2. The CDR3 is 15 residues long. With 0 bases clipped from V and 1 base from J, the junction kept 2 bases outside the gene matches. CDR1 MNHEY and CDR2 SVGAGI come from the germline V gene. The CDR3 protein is CASSYSSSGQETQYF. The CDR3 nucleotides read TGTGCCAGCAGTTACTCCTCTAGCGGCCAAGAGACCCAGTACTTC.